The 28 T cell receptor beta chains below come from one sample, sequenced in a study of blood T cell repertoires in COVID-19. Sequencing used immunoSEQ multiplex PCR; TCRdb keeps in-frame clones, though not all of them. The data hold around 150,000 clones, with 80% to 95% observed a single time. Sequenced sample: peripheral blood. The receptors originated from a woman aged 55-75 years with COVID-19, enrolled during active disease.

The V call is TRBV11-3, the J call TRBJ1-1, with TRBD1 as a possible D gene (5 bases). Germline values: CDR1 SGHNT, CDR2 YENEEA. The CDR3 length is 15 residues. V dropped 0 bases and J dropped 2 bases, with 10 bases sitting between them. CDR3 coding DNA: TGTGCCAGCAGCTTAGAAGGAGGGGTAAACACTGAAGCTTTCTTT. Amino acids: CASSLEGGVNTEAFF.

The CDR3 spells CASSKTGQLNYGYTF. The CDR3 coding sequence is TGTGCCAGCAGCAAGACGGGACAGCTTAACTATGGCTACACCTTC. The V and J genes are TRBV7-8 and TRBJ1-2; 7 nucleotides line up with TRBD1. The V segment lost 5 bases and the J segment 1 base; nucleotides outside the gene matches: 7. CDR1 SGHVS and CDR2 FQNEAQ come from the germline V gene. The CDR3 consists of 15 residues.

This sequence joins TRBV27 and TRBJ2-5; a possible D gene is TRBD2 (5 bases). V was cut by 0 bases and J by 7 bases, with 15 bases left in between. Germline assignment: CDR1 MNHEY and CDR2 SMNVEV (reference sequence). CDR3 length equals 15 residues. In DNA, the CDR3 is TGTGCCAGCAGTTTATCCATTAAAGGCCGGGGGACCCAGTACTTC. It encodes CASSLSIKGRGTQYF.

This chain joins TRBV20-1 and TRBJ1-1; 7 bases align to TRBD1. With 3 bases clipped from V and 7 bases from J, the junction kept 5 bases outside the gene matches. This CDR3 region has 12 residues. Germline-derived CDR1 and CDR2 are DFQATT and SNEGSKA (reference sequence). The CDR3 loop reads CSASSQGIEAFF. The CDR3 coding sequence is TGCAGTGCTAGTTCACAGGGGATTGAAGCTTTCTTT.

The rearrangement links TRBV15 to TRBJ2-5; 8 bases agree with TRBD2. V dropped 4 bases and J dropped 2; count of bases not matched to a gene: 3. The CDR3 runs to 14 residues. CDR1 is LNHNV and CDR2 is YYDKDF in the germline V gene (reference sequence). CDR3 in DNA: TGTGCCACCAGCACCTCGGGGGGGCAAGAGACCCAGTACTTC. This codes for CATSTSGGQETQYF. Full variable domain (outside the CDR3, taken from reference TRBV15 and TRBJ2-5): DAMVIQNPRYQVTQFGKPVTLSCSQTLNHNVMYWYQQKSSQAPKLLFHYYDKDFNNEADTPDNFQSRRPNTSFCFLDIRSPGLGDTAMYLCATSTSGGQETQYFGPGTRLLVL.

The chain links TRBV6-2 or TRBV6-3 to TRBJ2-3; 7 positions agree with TRBD1. Trimming took 2 bases from V and 2 from J; bases not matched to a gene: 7. CDR1 MNHEY and CDR2 SVGEGT come from the germline V gene. CDR3 size: 16 residues. This CDR3 is CASSYRGDSPTDTQYF. The CDR3 DNA reads TGTGCCAGCAGTTACCGAGGGGACAGCCCCACAGATACGCAGTATTTT.

The chain links TRBV3-1 (or the pseudogene TRBV3-2) to TRBJ1-1; D gene uncertain. CDR3 length: 13 amino acids. V shed 3 bases and J shed 8 bases, with 13 bases lying between them. CDR1 LGHDT and CDR2 YNNKEL come from the germline V gene (reference sequence). CDR3 DNA: TGTGCCAGCAGCCAGCCACCTAGTTCCGAAGCTTTCTTT. It yields the protein CASSQPPSSEAFF.

The chain links TRBV21-1 to TRBJ2-7; no DNA check was done on the table's D call, TRBD1. TRBV21-1 is described as a pseudogene. The CDR3 sequence is 17 residues long. CDR3 DNA sequence: TGTGCCAGCATCGGCCCACAGAGGGACAGGGATAACTACGAGCAGTACTTC. Its translation is CASIGPQRDRDNYEQYF.

This rearrangement joins TRBV4-1 to TRBJ1-5; 8 bases agree with TRBD1. V trimming: 6 bases; J trimming: 5 bases; junction bases outside the gene matches: 3. The CDR3 runs 13 residues. Germline V gene data show CDR1 as MGHRA and CDR2 as YSYEKL. The chain's CDR3 is CASRGTGDQPQHF. CDR3 DNA: TGCGCCAGCAGGGGGACAGGTGATCAGCCCCAGCATTTT.

The V and J genes are TRBV7-2 and TRBJ1-2; D is perhaps TRBD1 (6 bases). Germline V gene data show CDR1 as SGHTA and CDR2 as FQGNSA. Trimming cost V 5 bases and J 8 bases, with 12 bases left between them. This CDR3 has 12 amino acids. This chain's CDR3 is CASSQQGRGYTF. For the CDR3, the DNA is TGTGCCAGCAGCCAACAGGGTCGCGGCTACACCTTC.

The V and J genes are TRBV5-6 and TRBJ2-7; D is unresolved. The CDR3 loop spans 13 amino acids. Trimming took 1 base from V and 0 from J, leaving 5 bases between them. Germline V CDR1 and CDR2: SGHDT, YYEEEE. The CDR3 nucleotides are TGTGCCAGCAGCTTGCCGGTCTCCTACGAGCAGTACTTC. Translating it yields CASSLPVSYEQYF.

The V and J genes are TRBV10-3 and TRBJ1-1; D ambiguous. CDR1 is ENHRY, CDR2 SYGVKD, per germline. V shed 4 bases and J shed 5 bases, with 14 bases lying between them. The CDR3 has 14 amino acids. This CDR3 is CAISGAPRRTEAFF. The CDR3 nucleotides are TGTGCCATCAGTGGGGCTCCCCGAAGAACTGAAGCTTTCTTT.

This clone was counted a single time. The gene calls are TRBV6-6 and TRBJ2-3; weak D call: TRBD1 (6 bases). The CDR3 runs 16 residues. Germline CDR1 reads MNHNY; CDR2 reads SVGAGI (reference sequence). Trimming pared 4 bases from V and 1 base from J, leaving 15 bases between. CDR3 region: CASSLGYRAGTDTQYF. The CDR3 nucleotides read TGTGCCAGCAGTTTGGGCTACAGGGCTGGCACAGATACGCAGTATTTT.

The CDR3 here is CASRPTNSNQPQHF. DNA of the CDR3: TGTGCCAGCAGACCTACTAATAGCAATCAGCCCCAGCATTTT. The chain combines TRBV6-2 or TRBV6-3 with TRBJ1-5; D call uncertain. There are 14 residues in the CDR3. The V end lost 6 bases, the J end lost 0 bases, and 9 bases lay between the germline ends. CDR1 and CDR2 (germline): MNHEY, SVGEGT.

This rearrangement joins TRBV15 to TRBJ1-5, with 10 bases matching TRBD1. This CDR3 region has 17 residues. Germline trimming cut 7 bases from V and 1 base from J; bases unmatched to any gene: 10. Germline V gene lookup returns CDR1 LNHNV and CDR2 YYDKDF (reference sequence). This CDR3 reads CATTPDRGAGSNQPQHF. The CDR3 DNA is TGTGCCACCACCCCGGACAGGGGGGCTGGCAGCAATCAGCCCCAGCATTTT.

This rearrangement joins TRBV5-1 to TRBJ1-3, with unresolved D. Trimming stripped 3 bases from V and 4 bases from J, with 17 bases between. Germline CDR1 is SGHRS and CDR2 is YFSETQ. The CDR3 is 16 residues long. The CDR3 protein is CASSYDGLSRGNTIYF. DNA for the CDR3: TGCGCCAGCAGCTACGACGGTCTTTCGAGGGGAAACACCATATATTTT.

The gene calls are TRBV9 and TRBJ2-2, with a possible D match to TRBD1 (5 bases). The CDR3 is 12 amino acids. CDR1 is SGDLS and CDR2 is YYNGEE in the germline V gene. The V gene lost 5 bases and the J gene lost 8 bases, with 10 bases spanning the gap. The CDR3 DNA reads TGTGCCAGCAGATACAGGTCAGGGGAGCTGTTTTTT. It is translated as CASRYRSGELFF.

The chain links TRBV7-8 to TRBJ1-1; D remains unclear. The CDR3 is 15 residues long. Germline CDR1 is SGHVS and CDR2 is FQNEAQ. V was pared by 4 bases and J by 0 bases, with 12 bases between. As DNA, the CDR3 is TGTGCCAGCAGCTCCACCAGACTCCTGAACACTGAAGCTTTCTTT. Amino acids: CASSSTRLLNTEAFF. The full variable domain, its missing parts supplied by reference TRBV7-8 and TRBJ1-1, is GAGVSQSPRYKVAKRGQDVALRCDPISGHVSLFWYQQALGQGPEFLTYFQNEAQLDKSGLPSDRFFAERPEGSVSTLKIQRTQQEDSAVYLCASSSTRLLNTEAFFGQGTRLTVV.

The gene calls are TRBV19 and TRBJ1-1, with a possible D match to TRBD1 (5 bases). Germline CDR1 LNHDA, CDR2 SQIVND (reference sequence). The CDR3 has 14 amino acids. The V gene lost 3 bases and the J gene lost 0 bases, with 8 bases spanning the gap. The CDR3 is CASSIAGMNTEAFF. The CDR3 nucleotides read TGTGCCAGTAGTATTGCAGGGATGAACACTGAAGCTTTCTTT.

This clone was found once. The chain employs TRBV13 and TRBJ2-7; TRBD2 aligns across 8 bases. CDR1 and CDR2 (germline): PRHDT, FYEKMQ (reference sequence). V was clipped by 5 bases and J by 3 bases; unmatched bases: 9. The CDR3 runs 15 residues. The CDR3 reads CASSHRVSGNYEQYF. DNA for the CDR3: TGTGCCAGCAGCCACAGGGTTAGCGGGAACTACGAGCAGTACTTC.

The genes are TRBV27 and TRBJ2-1; TRBD2 matches 11 bases. Trimming took 5 bases from V and 4 from J; bases not matched to a gene: 4. Per germline, CDR1 MNHEY and CDR2 SMNVEV (reference sequence). CDR3 length equals 15 residues. The CDR3 region is CASSIGTSGYNEQFF. The CDR3 DNA reads as TGTGCCAGCAGTATCGGGACTAGCGGATACAATGAGCAGTTCTTC.

The chain couples TRBV5-4 to TRBJ2-1; maybe TRBD1 (5 bases). Germline V gene lookup returns CDR1 SGHNT and CDR2 YYREEE (reference sequence). This CDR3 comprises 14 residues. V was cut by 1 base and J by 9 bases, with 14 bases left in between. Here the CDR3 DNA reads TGTGCCAGCAGCTTGTACGCAGGTAGGGGTGAGCAGTTCTTC. It specifies CASSLYAGRGEQFF.

This clone came up a few times. V is TRBV10-3 and J is TRBJ1-1; weak D call: TRBD1 (5 bases). The CDR3 sequence is 14 residues long. The V gene's germline CDR1 is ENHRY and CDR2 SYGVKD. The germline V and J ends were trimmed by 6 bases and 7 bases, with 18 bases remaining between them. The CDR3 reads CAIRGVGGGGEAFF. In DNA form, the CDR3 reads TGTGCCATCAGGGGAGTGGGGGGAGGAGGTGAAGCTTTCTTT.

The sample holds one count of this clone. The chain carries TRBV5-1 and TRBJ1-1; 7 bases match TRBD1. From germline, CDR1 is SGHRS and CDR2 YFSETQ. Germline trimming cut 4 bases from V and 2 bases from J; bases unmatched to any gene: 5. The CDR3 totals 14 residues. Here the CDR3 reads CASSAGTVNTEAFF. The DNA for the CDR3 is TGCGCCAGCAGCGCGGGGACAGTTAACACTGAAGCTTTCTTT.

This clone was found once. This sequence joins TRBV27 and TRBJ1-1; D not certain. Germline values: CDR1 MNHEY, CDR2 SMNVEV (reference sequence). This CDR3 comprises 14 residues. The V and J ends lost 6 bases and 1 base respectively, with 12 bases between them. The CDR3 protein is CASRVIGRNTEAFF. The CDR3 DNA is TGTGCCAGCAGGGTTATAGGGAGGAACACTGAAGCTTTCTTT.

This clone came up once. This chain joins TRBV4-2 and TRBJ1-1, with D unclear. There are 14 residues in the CDR3. With 3 bases removed from V and 0 bases from J, the gap between germline ends came to 8 bases. Germline V gene data show CDR1 as LGHNA and CDR2 as YNFKEQ. This CDR3 reads CASSHSRLNTEAFF. In DNA, the CDR3 is TGTGCCAGCAGCCACAGTCGCCTGAACACTGAAGCTTTCTTT.

The V gene is TRBV7-3, the J gene TRBJ2-3; TRBD2 matches at 10 bases. CDR3 length: 13 amino acids. Germline assignment: CDR1 SGHTA and CDR2 FQGTGA. V shed 5 bases, J shed 8 bases, and the junction held 4 bases outside the gene matches. CDR3 sequence: CASSPIAGGTQYF. CDR3 bases: TGTGCCAGCAGCCCAATAGCGGGGGGTACGCAGTATTTT.

This clone was seen once. This chain connects TRBV3-1 (or the pseudogene TRBV3-2) to TRBJ1-1; D is possibly TRBD1 (6 bases). CDR3 length equals 15 residues. V was trimmed by 5 bases and J by 7 bases, leaving 20 bases between them. Germline V gives CDR1 LGHDT, CDR2 YNNKEL (reference sequence). The CDR3 coding sequence is TGTGCCAGCAGCGGATACAGGGAAACCATGGGTGAAGCTTTCTTT. Protein product: CASSGYRETMGEAFF.